This TCR beta chain is drawn from a study of metastatic and nonmetastatic thyroid tumors. This CDR3 has 13 amino acids. Per germline, CDR1 DFQATT and CDR2 SNEGSKA (reference sequence). With 5 bases removed from V and 2 bases from J, the gap between germline ends came to 13 bases. Via MiXCR, TCRdb re-called the PCR reads. The sample carries about 20,000 clones, roughly 29% recorded once. Patients underwent thyroid surgery, and none had received any treatment before it. The J gene is TRBJ2-7, the V gene TRBV20-1; tentative D call: TRBD2 (5 bases). The sequence came from a male donor with papillary thyroid cancer or a benign thyroid nodule (not recorded which). Some clones in this sample may be carry-over from other donors' samples. Sequencing input: tumor tissue. CDR3 nucleotides: TGCAGTGCTGGGCCAGCGGAACCCTACGAGCAGTACTTC. Its translation: CSAGPAEPYEQYF.